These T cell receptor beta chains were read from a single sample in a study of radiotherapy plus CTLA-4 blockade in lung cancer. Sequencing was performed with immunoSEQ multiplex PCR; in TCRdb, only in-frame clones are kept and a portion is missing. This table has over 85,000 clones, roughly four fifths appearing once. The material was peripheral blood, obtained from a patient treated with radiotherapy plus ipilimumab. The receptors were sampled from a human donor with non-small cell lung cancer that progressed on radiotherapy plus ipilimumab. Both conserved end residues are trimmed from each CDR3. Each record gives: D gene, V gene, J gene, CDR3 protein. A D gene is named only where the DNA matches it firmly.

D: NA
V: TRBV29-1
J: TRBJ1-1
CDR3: SVGRAGTEAF

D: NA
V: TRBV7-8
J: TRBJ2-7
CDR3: ASSLARAGEQY

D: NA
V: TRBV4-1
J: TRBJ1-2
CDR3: ASSQAAATYGYT

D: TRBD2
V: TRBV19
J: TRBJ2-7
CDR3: ASSIVLADYEQY

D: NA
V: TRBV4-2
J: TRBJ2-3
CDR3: ASSQEPDREQY

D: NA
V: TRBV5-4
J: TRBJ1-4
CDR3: ASSWSAGTRVNEKLF

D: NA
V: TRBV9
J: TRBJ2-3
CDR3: ASEGGGSTDTQY

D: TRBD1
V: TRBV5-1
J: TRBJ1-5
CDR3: ASSPRGDSNQPQH

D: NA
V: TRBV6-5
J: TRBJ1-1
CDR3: ASSYSRRGNHGKAF

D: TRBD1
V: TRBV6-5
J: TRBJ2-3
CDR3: ASRETGADTQY

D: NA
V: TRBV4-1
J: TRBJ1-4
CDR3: ASSQGGTLIGGTNEKLF

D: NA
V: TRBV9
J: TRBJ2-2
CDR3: ASSVAPASGTGELF

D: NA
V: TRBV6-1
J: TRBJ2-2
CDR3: ASSEFGAGELF

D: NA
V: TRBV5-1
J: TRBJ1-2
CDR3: ASSGQNYGYT

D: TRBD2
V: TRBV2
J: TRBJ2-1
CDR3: ASGGLAGVGGEQF

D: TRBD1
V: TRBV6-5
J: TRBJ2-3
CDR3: ASSYQDRGPDTQY

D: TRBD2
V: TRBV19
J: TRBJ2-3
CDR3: ASRRENLAGGTDTQY

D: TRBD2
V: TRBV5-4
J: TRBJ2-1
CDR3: ASSLGAGTSGVSSYNEQF

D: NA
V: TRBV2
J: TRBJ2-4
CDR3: ASSELAGLAKNIQY

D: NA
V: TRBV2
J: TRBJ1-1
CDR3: ASSEPPGSGAF

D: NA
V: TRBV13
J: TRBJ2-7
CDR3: ASSGAGEAYEQY

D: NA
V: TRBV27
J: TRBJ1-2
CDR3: ASSLRQEGGYT

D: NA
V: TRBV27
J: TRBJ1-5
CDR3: ASSFRDGSRQPQH

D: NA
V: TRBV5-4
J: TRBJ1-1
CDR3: ASSPALGVNTEAF

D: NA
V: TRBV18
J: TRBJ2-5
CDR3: ASSPPSSRGETQY

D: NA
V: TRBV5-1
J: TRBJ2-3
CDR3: ASSLIPEMTDTQY

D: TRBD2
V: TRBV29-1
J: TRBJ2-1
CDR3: SDSGGRANEQF

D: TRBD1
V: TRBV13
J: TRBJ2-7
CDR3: ASSLVGQGVYEQY

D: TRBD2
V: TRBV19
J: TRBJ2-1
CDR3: ASSISGGSNYNEQF

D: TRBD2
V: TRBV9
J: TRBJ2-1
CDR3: ASSEGGSSYNEQF

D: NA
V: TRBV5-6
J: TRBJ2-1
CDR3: ASSPSSGENEQF

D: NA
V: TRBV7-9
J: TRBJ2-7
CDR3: ASSLMEKHEQY

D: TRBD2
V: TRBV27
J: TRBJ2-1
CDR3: ASSPLEREVYNEQF

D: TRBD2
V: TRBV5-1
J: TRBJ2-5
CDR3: ASSLNAGLVGAETQY

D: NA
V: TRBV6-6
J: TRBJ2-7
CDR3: ASSYSEGGSYEQY

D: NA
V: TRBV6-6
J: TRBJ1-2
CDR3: ASRSAMDGYT

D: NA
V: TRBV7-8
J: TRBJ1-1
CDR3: ASSAQPGRDTEAF

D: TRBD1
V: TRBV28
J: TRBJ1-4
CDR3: ASSATGTGAGELF

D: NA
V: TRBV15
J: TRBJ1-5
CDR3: ATSRVSPRGDQPQH

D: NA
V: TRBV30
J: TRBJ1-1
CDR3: AWSVRGAGTEAF

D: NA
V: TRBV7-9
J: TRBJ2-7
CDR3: ASSPEDVYEQY

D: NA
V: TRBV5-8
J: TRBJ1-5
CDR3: ASSLKGTAVLPQH

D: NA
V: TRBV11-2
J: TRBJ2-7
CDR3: ASSLRTETYEQY

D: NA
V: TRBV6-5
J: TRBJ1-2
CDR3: ASSEVHTEGYT

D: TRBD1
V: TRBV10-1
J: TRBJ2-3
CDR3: ATSRTGITDTQY

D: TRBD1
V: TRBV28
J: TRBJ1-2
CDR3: ASSSPQGADYGYT

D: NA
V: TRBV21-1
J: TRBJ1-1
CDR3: ASSKDREGPEAF

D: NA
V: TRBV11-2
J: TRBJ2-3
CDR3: ASSSTRQPATQY